The clone carrying this TCR beta chain was seen more than once but under ten times. Its antigen is unidentified. Data came from immunoSEQ multiplex PCR; TCRdb stores just in-frame clones and leaves some out. The data show 140,000 to 150,000 clones, 80% to 90% seen once. These data belong to a study of T cell responses to AZD1222 COVID-19 vaccine. Study information: Timing groups of about 4 and about 12 weeks for second doses were pooled. Study-wide results and caveats: Regions left unmutated in variants are reportedly the target of nearly half of spike-specific TCRs. The number of AZD1222 recipients seropositive at baseline was only 6 or 7.

CDR3 length equals 16 residues. Trimming cost V 1 base and J 0 bases, with 10 bases left between them. Germline V gene lookup returns CDR1 MGHRA and CDR2 YSYEKL. The sequence was collected from an adult in good health. This chain uses TRBV4-1 with TRBJ1-3; D ambiguous. This specimen was peripheral blood, taken on day 0 of AZD1222 vaccination. The CDR3 reads CASSQAITSSGNTIYF. CDR3 coding DNA: TGCGCCAGCAGCCAAGCTATCACGAGCTCTGGAAACACCATATATTTT.